The 30 T cell receptor beta chains given below trace back to one sample, sequenced in a study of blood T cell repertoires in COVID-19. Libraries were prepared by immunoSEQ multiplex PCR; TCRdb keeps only in-frame clonotypes and omits some of them. Altogether 90,000 to 120,000 clones are present, almost 85% being singletons, with the ten largest covering around 4.2%. Source material: peripheral blood. The receptor source for this set is a human donor in a cohort sampled during active COVID-19.

The chain has TRBV24-1 and TRBJ2-3; 7 bases line up with TRBD1. The CDR3 covers 13 residues. CDR1 is KGHDR and CDR2 is SFDVKD in the germline V gene. J was trimmed by 6 bases and V by 5 bases; bases with no gene match: 4. CDR3 region: CATSGQGSDTQYF. CDR3 in DNA: TGTGCCACCAGTGGACAGGGCTCGGATACGCAGTATTTT.

This chain connects TRBV5-3 to TRBJ1-1; TRBD1 matches 9 bases. TRBV5-3 is flagged as an ORF with uncertain function. J lost 8 bases, V lost 4 bases, and 3 bases had no gene match. This CDR3 spans 12 amino acids. CDR3 nucleotide sequence: TGTGCCAGAAGCGGGGACAGGGCAGAAGCTTTCTTT. This encodes CARSGDRAEAFF.

The chain joins TRBV9 to TRBJ2-1, with TRBD2 matching 7 bases. The germline gives CDR1 SGDLS, CDR2 YYNGEE. The V and J ends lost 3 bases and 2 bases, in that order; junction bases with no gene match: 8. The CDR3 loop spans 16 amino acids. The CDR3 protein is CASSAPGRGTYNEQFF. In DNA, the CDR3 is TGTGCCAGCAGCGCACCGGGGAGGGGAACCTACAATGAGCAGTTCTTC. Supplemented by reference TRBV9 and TRBJ2-1, the full variable domain reads DSGVTQTPKHLITATGQRVTLRCSPRSGDLSVYWYQQSLDQGLQFLIQYYNGEERAKGNILERFSAQQFPDLHSELNLSSLELGDSALYFCASSAPGRGTYNEQFFGPGTRLTVL.

V usage is TRBV9 and J usage is TRBJ2-5; 10 bases are shared with TRBD1. Trimming removed 4 bases from V and 1 base from J; junction bases left unmatched: 4. CDR1 and CDR2 (germline): SGDLS, YYNGEE. This CDR3 is 15 amino acids long. CDR3 in amino acids: CASSPRTGGQETQYF. As DNA, the CDR3 is TGTGCCAGCAGCCCTCGGACAGGGGGCCAAGAGACCCAGTACTTC.

J is TRBJ1-2 and V is TRBV28, with D perhaps matching TRBD1 (5 bases). V lost 2 bases to trimming and J lost 5 bases, with 18 bases between them. The CDR3 has 16 residues. Germline loops: CDR1 MDHEN, CDR2 SYDVKM. CDR3 nucleotide sequence: TGTGCCAGCAGTTTACTGGGGGGGATAGAAGGTTATGGCTACACCTTC. Translating gives CASSLLGGIEGYGYTF.

The CDR3 DNA follows: TGTGCCAGCAGCTTTACCGGGACTAGCGGAAACATTCAGTACTTC. Amino acid sequence: CASSFTGTSGNIQYF. The V call is TRBV7-8, the J call TRBJ2-4; 11 nucleotides match TRBD2. The V gene's germline CDR1 is SGHVS and CDR2 FQNEAQ. J gave up 6 bases and V 3 bases, and 4 bases lay outside the gene matches. The CDR3 contains 15 residues. Together with reference TRBV7-8 and TRBJ2-4, the CDR3 gives the full variable domain: GAGVSQSPRYKVAKRGQDVALRCDPISGHVSLFWYQQALGQGPEFLTYFQNEAQLDKSGLPSDRFFAERPEGSVSTLKIQRTQQEDSAVYLCASSFTGTSGNIQYFGAGTRLSVL.

This chain joins TRBV4-3 and TRBJ2-1; D gene unclear. This CDR3 comprises 14 residues. Germline V gene lookup returns CDR1 LGHNA and CDR2 YSLEER. V lost 0 bases, J lost 1 base, and 4 bases lay in between. The CDR3 loop is CASSQDLSYNEQFF. The DNA for the CDR3 is TGCGCCAGCAGCCAAGATCTTTCCTACAATGAGCAGTTCTTC.

The J gene is TRBJ1-1, the V gene TRBV5-8; no clear D gene. V lost 4 bases to trimming and J lost 4 bases, with 17 bases between them. The CDR3 has 15 residues. From germline, CDR1 is SGHTS and CDR2 YDEGEE. CDR3 coding DNA: TGTGCCAGCAGCCCCGGGATGGGCCCCCTCACTGAAGCTTTCTTT. Amino acids: CASSPGMGPLTEAFF.

The rearrangement uses TRBV5-4 and TRBJ2-1; D call uncertain. The CDR3 is 17 residues long. The germline gives CDR1 SGHNT, CDR2 YYREEE (reference sequence). V lost 6 bases to trimming and J lost 0 bases, with 19 bases between them. CDR3 in DNA: TGTGCCAGCATCCCCGGTCAGCGAACGTCCTCCTACAATGAGCAGTTCTTC. This codes for CASIPGQRTSSYNEQFF.

J is TRBJ1-1 and V is TRBV18; D not certain. Trimming left V 3 bases short and J 0 bases short, with 14 bases between. CDR3 length equals 16 residues. The germline CDR1 and CDR2 sequences are KGHSH and LQKENI. The CDR3 nucleotides read TGTGCCAGCTCACCTTCTAACTATTCAGTGAACACTGAAGCTTTCTTT. Amino acids: CASSPSNYSVNTEAFF.

The CDR3 loop is CASSFLAGRQETQYF. The CDR3 DNA reads TGTGCCAGCAGCTTCCTAGCGGGACGCCAAGAGACCCAGTACTTC. V gene TRBV7-8 combines with J gene TRBJ2-5; 9 positions match TRBD2. The J segment lost 1 base and the V segment lost 3 bases, leaving 3 bases of the junction unmatched. The germline gives CDR1 SGHVS, CDR2 FQNEAQ. The CDR3 has 15 residues. The entire variable domain, with the rest obtained from reference TRBV7-8 and TRBJ2-5, is as follows: GAGVSQSPRYKVAKRGQDVALRCDPISGHVSLFWYQQALGQGPEFLTYFQNEAQLDKSGLPSDRFFAERPEGSVSTLKIQRTQQEDSAVYLCASSFLAGRQETQYFGPGTRLLVL.

The chain has TRBV7-2 and TRBJ2-3; a weak D match, TRBD1 (6 bases). The CDR3 length is 12 residues. V was pared by 1 base and J by 9 bases, with 8 bases between. CDR1 and CDR2 from the germline V gene are SGHTA and FQGNSA. This CDR3 reads CASSLGGRTQYF. The CDR3 DNA reads as TGTGCCAGCAGCTTAGGGGGGCGCACGCAGTATTTT.

The chain employs TRBV28 and TRBJ1-5; 7 bases map to TRBD1. Unmatched junction bases numbered 10, after V lost 2 bases and J lost 6 bases. CDR1 MDHEN and CDR2 SYDVKM come from the germline V gene. The CDR3 is 16 residues long. The CDR3 loop reads CASSLEGKTGIQPQHF. DNA of the CDR3: TGTGCCAGCAGTTTAGAGGGAAAGACAGGGATTCAGCCCCAGCATTTT.

The chain carries TRBV7-5 and TRBJ2-1; TRBD2, as called in the table, went unchecked against the DNA. TRBV7-5 is annotated as a pseudogene. The CDR3 length is 16 residues. The CDR3 nucleotides read TGTGCCAGAAGCTCCCGACGGGCTAGCATAAGAGATGAGCAGTTCTTC. Its protein product is CARSSRRASIRDEQFF.

V is TRBV7-8 and J is TRBJ2-2, with 10 bases lining up with TRBD2. V dropped 5 bases and J dropped 7; count of bases not matched to a gene: 10. CDR3 length equals 16 residues. Germline V gene sequence: CDR1 SGHVS, CDR2 FQNEAQ. This CDR3 reads CASSQGTSDKGGELFF. The CDR3, as DNA: TGTGCCAGCAGCCAAGGGACTAGCGATAAGGGCGGGGAGCTGTTTTTT.

This chain joins TRBV12-3 or TRBV12-4 and TRBJ2-5, with D perhaps TRBD1 (6 bases). The CDR3 has 13 residues. Trimming shortened V by 6 bases and J by 4 bases, and 12 bases separated the two germline ends. The CDR3 protein is CASRKLGGETQYF. The CDR3 coding sequence is TGTGCCAGCAGGAAACTAGGGGGAGAGACCCAGTACTTC.

In this sample, this clone turned up a few times. The chain joins TRBV27 to TRBJ2-7; 11 bases are a match to TRBD2. With 3 bases clipped from V and 3 bases from J, the junction kept 7 bases outside the gene matches. The CDR3 extends over 16 amino acids. Germline values: CDR1 MNHEY, CDR2 SMNVEV (reference sequence). CDR3 loop: CASSFQGLAGLYEQYV. The CDR3 region has the DNA TGTGCCAGCAGTTTTCAAGGACTAGCGGGCCTCTACGAGCAGTACGTC.

The V call is TRBV7-2, the J call TRBJ2-2; 7 bases agree with TRBD2. Germline V CDR1 and CDR2: SGHTA, FQGNSA. This CDR3 comprises 18 residues. After removal of 5 bases from V and 0 bases from J, the junction contained 12 bases not matched to a gene. CDR3 DNA sequence: TGTGCCAGCAGCCCCACCATGGTGGGAGGGGCGAACACCGGGGAGCTGTTTTTT. As protein: CASSPTMVGGANTGELFF.

The gene calls are TRBV19 and TRBJ1-6; D call uncertain. CDR3 length equals 17 residues. Looked up from germline, CDR1 is LNHDA and CDR2 is SQIVND (reference sequence). V was pared by 5 bases and J by 6 bases, with 20 bases between. The CDR3 sequence: CASSLSKGGSANSPLHF. For the CDR3, the DNA is TGTGCCAGTAGTCTATCAAAGGGAGGGTCTGCTAATTCACCCCTCCACTTT.

This clone has only one observation. CDR3 nucleotide sequence: TGCGCCAGCGGGGAACGGACAGGCCTCCCGGATACGCAGTATTTT. Translating it yields CASGERTGLPDTQYF. The chain combines TRBV5-1 with TRBJ2-3, with TRBD1 matching 7 bases. Trimming at V came to 7 bases and at J to 6 bases, leaving 14 bases not matched to a gene. Per germline, CDR1 SGHRS and CDR2 YFSETQ. This CDR3 is built from 15 residues. The full variable domain, its missing parts supplied by reference TRBV5-1 and TRBJ2-3, is KAGVTQTPRYLIKTRGQQVTLSCSPISGHRSVSWYQQTPGQGLQFLFEYFSETQRNKGNFPGRFSGRQFSNSRSEMNVSTLELGDSALYLCASGERTGLPDTQYFGPGTRLTVL.

Concerning this clone itself: The same CDR3 can be traced to other DNA sequences in this sample. V gene TRBV5-4 combines with J gene TRBJ1-1, with TRBD1 matching 7 bases. The V segment lost 1 base and the J segment 4 bases; nucleotides outside the gene matches: 1. The CDR3 is made up of 13 amino acids. CDR1 is SGHNT and CDR2 is YYREEE in the germline V gene (reference sequence). The CDR3 DNA sequence: TGTGCCAGCAGCTTGCAGGGGGGCACTGAAGCTTTCTTT. This codes for CASSLQGGTEAFF.

This chain uses TRBV19 with TRBJ1-5, with no clear D. The CDR3 consists of 16 residues. Trimming took off 5 bases at V and 0 bases at J, with 14 bases between the two ends. Germline assignment: CDR1 LNHDA and CDR2 SQIVND (reference sequence). CDR3 loop: CASSEGQSYSNQPQHF. CDR3 nucleotide sequence: TGTGCCAGTAGTGAGGGCCAGAGCTATAGCAATCAGCCCCAGCATTTT.

The V and J genes are TRBV19 and TRBJ1-6; the match to TRBD1 covers 7 bases. J gave up 9 bases and V 6 bases, and 11 bases lay outside the gene matches. This CDR3 comprises 15 residues. Germline CDR1 LNHDA, CDR2 SQIVND (reference sequence). CDR3 protein: CASRTVTGFVSPLHF. The DNA for the CDR3 is TGTGCCAGTAGAACTGTGACAGGGTTTGTTTCACCCCTCCACTTT.

The chain recombines TRBV5-1 with TRBJ2-7, with TRBD1 as a possible D gene (5 bases). V lost 0 bases and J lost 4, with 11 bases in between. CDR3 size: 14 residues. Germline values: CDR1 SGHRS, CDR2 YFSETQ. CDR3 sequence: CASSLALKGYEQYF. In DNA, the CDR3 is TGCGCCAGCAGCTTGGCTCTAAAGGGGTACGAGCAGTACTTC.

The rearrangement links TRBV7-8 to TRBJ2-7, with 9 nucleotides matching TRBD1. The CDR3 covers 14 residues. J gave up 7 bases and V 5 bases, and 9 bases lay outside the gene matches. The V gene's germline CDR1 is SGHVS and CDR2 FQNEAQ. The CDR3 protein is CASSPGQGLGEQYV. CDR3 nucleotide sequence: TGTGCCAGCAGCCCGGGACAGGGTCTTGGAGAGCAGTACGTC.

The rearrangement uses TRBV6-2 or TRBV6-3 and TRBJ2-7, with 12 nucleotides matching TRBD2. Germline V CDR1 and CDR2: MNHEY, SVGEGT. With 6 bases clipped from V and 4 bases from J, the junction kept 10 bases outside the gene matches. The CDR3 length is 16 residues. CDR3 DNA sequence: TGTGCCAGCAGCCCCGCTAGCGGGAGGGGCTGGTACGAGCAGTACTTC. Translation gives CASSPASGRGWYEQYF.

The J gene is TRBJ1-1, the V gene TRBV5-1; 8 nucleotides align to TRBD1. The CDR3 runs to 18 residues. Germline V lookup: CDR1 SGHRS, CDR2 YFSETQ. The V segment lost 2 bases and the J segment 0 bases; nucleotides outside the gene matches: 12. CDR3: CASSFGGTGLRMNTEAFF. The DNA for the CDR3 is TGCGCCAGCAGCTTTGGGGGGACAGGTCTTAGGATGAACACTGAAGCTTTCTTT.

This clone appeared a single time. The rearrangement links TRBV7-2 to TRBJ2-5; TRBD2 agrees at 14 bases. The CDR3 length is 16 residues. Germline V lookup: CDR1 SGHTA, CDR2 FQGNSA. With V trimmed by 3 bases and J by 5 bases, 5 bases remained unmatched. The CDR3 DNA sequence: TGTGCCAGCAGCTTGACTAGCGGGAGGGCCGGGGAGACCCAGTACTTC. It yields the protein CASSLTSGRAGETQYF.

The J gene is TRBJ2-3, the V gene TRBV9; 10 nucleotides line up with TRBD2. The CDR3 runs to 17 residues. The germline gives CDR1 SGDLS, CDR2 YYNGEE. Unmatched junction bases numbered 9, after V lost 0 bases and J lost 5 bases. In nucleotides, the CDR3 is TGTGCCAGCAGCGTAGGGGGTAGGGTAGCGGGAGGAGATACGCAGTATTTT. This gives the protein CASSVGGRVAGGDTQYF.

The chain uses TRBV15 and TRBJ1-4; D is unclear. Germline lookup yields CDR1 LNHNV and CDR2 YYDKDF (reference sequence). The CDR3 runs 14 residues. With 0 bases removed from V and 6 bases from J, the gap between germline ends came to 8 bases. The CDR3 bases are TGTGCCACCAGCAGAGACGCCTATGATGAAAAACTGTTTTTT. This sequence encodes CATSRDAYDEKLFF.